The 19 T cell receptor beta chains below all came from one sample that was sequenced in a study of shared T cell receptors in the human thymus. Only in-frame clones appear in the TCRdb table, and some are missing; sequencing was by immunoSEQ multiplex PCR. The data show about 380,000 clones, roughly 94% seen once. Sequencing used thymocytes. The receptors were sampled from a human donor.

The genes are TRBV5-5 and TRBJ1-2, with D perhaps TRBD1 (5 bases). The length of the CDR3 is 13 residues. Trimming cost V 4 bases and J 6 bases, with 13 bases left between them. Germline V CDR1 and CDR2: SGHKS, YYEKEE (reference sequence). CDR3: CASSPGTPDGYTF. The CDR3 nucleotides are TGTGCCAGCAGCCCGGGGACGCCGGATGGCTACACCTTC.

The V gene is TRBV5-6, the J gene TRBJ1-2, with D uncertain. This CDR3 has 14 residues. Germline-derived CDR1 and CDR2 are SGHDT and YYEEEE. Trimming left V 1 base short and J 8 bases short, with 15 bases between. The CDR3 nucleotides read TGTGCCAGCAGCTTGAGCGACCTCCCGGACGGCTACACCTTC. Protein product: CASSLSDLPDGYTF.

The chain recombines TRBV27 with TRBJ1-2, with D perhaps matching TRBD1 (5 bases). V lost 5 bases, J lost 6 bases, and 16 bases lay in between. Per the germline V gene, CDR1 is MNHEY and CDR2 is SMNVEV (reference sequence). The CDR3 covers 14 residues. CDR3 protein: CASSPKWLGDGYTF. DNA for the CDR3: TGTGCCAGCAGTCCGAAGTGGTTGGGGGATGGCTACACCTTC.

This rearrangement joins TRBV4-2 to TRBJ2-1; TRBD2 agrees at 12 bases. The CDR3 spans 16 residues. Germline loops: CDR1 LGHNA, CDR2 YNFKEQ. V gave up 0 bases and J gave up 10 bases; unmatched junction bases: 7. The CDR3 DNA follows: TGTGCCAGCAGCCAAGATTGGACTAGCGGGACGGAGGAGCAGTTCTTC. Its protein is CASSQDWTSGTEEQFF.

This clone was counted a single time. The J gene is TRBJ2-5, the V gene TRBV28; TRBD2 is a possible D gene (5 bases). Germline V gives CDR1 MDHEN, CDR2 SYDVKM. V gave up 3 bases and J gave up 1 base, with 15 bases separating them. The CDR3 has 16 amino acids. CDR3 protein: CASSFTDPEGQETQYF. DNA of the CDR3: TGTGCCAGCAGTTTCACGGACCCCGAGGGCCAAGAGACCCAGTACTTC.

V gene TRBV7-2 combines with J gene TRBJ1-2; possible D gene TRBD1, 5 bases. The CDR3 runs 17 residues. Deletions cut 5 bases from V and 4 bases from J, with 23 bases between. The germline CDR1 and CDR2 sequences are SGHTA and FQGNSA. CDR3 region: CASSNRDGQGKIYGYTF. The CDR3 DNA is TGTGCCAGCAGCAACCGGGACGGCCAAGGGAAAATCTATGGCTACACCTTC. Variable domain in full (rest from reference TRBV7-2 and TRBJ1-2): GAGVSQSPSNKVTEKGKDVELRCDPISGHTALYWYRQSLGQGLEFLIYFQGNSAPDKSGLPSDRFSAERTGGSVSTLTIQRTQQEDSAVYLCASSNRDGQGKIYGYTFGSGTRLTVV.

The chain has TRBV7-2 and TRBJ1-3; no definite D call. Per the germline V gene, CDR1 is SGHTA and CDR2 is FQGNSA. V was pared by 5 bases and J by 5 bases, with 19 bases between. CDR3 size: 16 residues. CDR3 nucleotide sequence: TGTGCCAGCAGCCCCGCCCAGCCCAGGAGGAGAAACACCATATATTTT. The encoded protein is CASSPAQPRRRNTIYF.

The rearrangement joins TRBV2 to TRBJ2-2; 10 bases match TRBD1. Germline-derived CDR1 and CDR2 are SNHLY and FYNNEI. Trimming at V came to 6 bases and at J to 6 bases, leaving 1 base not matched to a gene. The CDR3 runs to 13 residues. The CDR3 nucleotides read TGTGCCAGCAGAGGACAGGGGGCCGGGGAGCTGTTTTTT. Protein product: CASRGQGAGELFF.

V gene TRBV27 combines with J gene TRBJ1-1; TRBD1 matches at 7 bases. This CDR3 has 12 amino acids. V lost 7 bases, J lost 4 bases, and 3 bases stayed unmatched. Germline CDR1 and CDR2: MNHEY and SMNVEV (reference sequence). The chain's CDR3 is CASKHRGTEAFF. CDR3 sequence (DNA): TGTGCCAGCAAACACAGGGGCACTGAAGCTTTCTTT.

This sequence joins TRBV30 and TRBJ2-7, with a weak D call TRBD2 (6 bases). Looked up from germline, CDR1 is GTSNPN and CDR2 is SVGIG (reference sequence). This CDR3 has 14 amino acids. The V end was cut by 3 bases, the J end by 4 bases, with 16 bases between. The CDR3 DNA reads TGTGCCTGGAGAACACCGGGACTTCCATACGAGCAGTACTTC. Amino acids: CAWRTPGLPYEQYF.

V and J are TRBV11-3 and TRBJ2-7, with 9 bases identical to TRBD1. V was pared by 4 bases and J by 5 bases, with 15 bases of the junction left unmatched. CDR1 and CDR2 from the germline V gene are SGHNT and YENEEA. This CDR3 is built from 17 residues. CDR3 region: CASSSTPPGTGPHEQYF. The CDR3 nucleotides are TGTGCCAGCAGCTCTACTCCTCCCGGGACAGGGCCCCACGAGCAGTACTTC.

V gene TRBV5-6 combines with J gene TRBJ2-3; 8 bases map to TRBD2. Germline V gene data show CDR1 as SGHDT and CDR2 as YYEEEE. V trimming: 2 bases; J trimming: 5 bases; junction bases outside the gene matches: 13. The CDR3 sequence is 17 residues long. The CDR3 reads CASSFYQTGTREDTQYF. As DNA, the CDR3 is TGTGCCAGCAGCTTTTACCAAACCGGGACTAGAGAAGATACGCAGTATTTT.

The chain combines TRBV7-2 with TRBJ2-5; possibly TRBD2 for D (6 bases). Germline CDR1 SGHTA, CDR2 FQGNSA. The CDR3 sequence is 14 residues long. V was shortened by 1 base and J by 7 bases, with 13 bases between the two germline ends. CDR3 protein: CASSLDRWRGTQYF. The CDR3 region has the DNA TGTGCCAGCAGCTTAGATCGGTGGAGGGGGACCCAGTACTTC. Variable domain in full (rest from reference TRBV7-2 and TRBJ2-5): GAGVSQSPSNKVTEKGKDVELRCDPISGHTALYWYRQSLGQGLEFLIYFQGNSAPDKSGLPSDRFSAERTGGSVSTLTIQRTQQEDSAVYLCASSLDRWRGTQYFGPGTRLLVL.

The CDR3 sequence: CASSHQTYEQYF. CDR3 bases: TGTGCCAGCAGCCACCAGACCTACGAGCAGTACTTC. The chain uses TRBV7-6 and TRBJ2-7; D is ambiguous. The germline CDR1 and CDR2 sequences are SGHVS and FNYEAQ. Trimming removed 5 bases at V and 2 bases at J, with 7 bases between. The CDR3 is 12 residues long.

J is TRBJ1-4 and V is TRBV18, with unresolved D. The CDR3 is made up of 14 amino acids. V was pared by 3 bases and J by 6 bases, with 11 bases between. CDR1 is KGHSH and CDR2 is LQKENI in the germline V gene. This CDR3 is CASSPVREDEKLFF. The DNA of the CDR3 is TGTGCCAGCTCACCGGTCCGGGAAGATGAAAAACTGTTTTTT.

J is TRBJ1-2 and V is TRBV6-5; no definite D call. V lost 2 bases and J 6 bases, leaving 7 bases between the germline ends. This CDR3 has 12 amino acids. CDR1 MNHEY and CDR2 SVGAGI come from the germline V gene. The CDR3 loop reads CASSYDTDGYTF. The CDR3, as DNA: TGTGCCAGCAGTTACGACACGGATGGCTACACCTTC.

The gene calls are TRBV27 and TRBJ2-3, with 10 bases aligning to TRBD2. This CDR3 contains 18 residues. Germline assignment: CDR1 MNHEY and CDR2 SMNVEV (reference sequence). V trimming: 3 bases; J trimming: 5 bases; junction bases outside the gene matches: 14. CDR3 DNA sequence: TGTGCCAGCAGTTTCTCGCGGTTAGCGGGAGGACCCCAAGATACGCAGTATTTT. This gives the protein CASSFSRLAGGPQDTQYF.

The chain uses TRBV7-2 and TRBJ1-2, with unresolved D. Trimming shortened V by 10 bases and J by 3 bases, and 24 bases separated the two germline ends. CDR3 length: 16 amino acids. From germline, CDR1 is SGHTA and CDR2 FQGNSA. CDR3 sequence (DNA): TGTGCCATCAACTTTACCCTTCAAGAGGGAGACTATGGCTACACCTTC. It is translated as CAINFTLQEGDYGYTF. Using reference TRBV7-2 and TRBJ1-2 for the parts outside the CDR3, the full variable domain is GAGVSQSPSNKVTEKGKDVELRCDPISGHTALYWYRQSLGQGLEFLIYFQGNSAPDKSGLPSDRFSAERTGGSVSTLTIQRTQQEDSAVYLCAINFTLQEGDYGYTFGSGTRLTVV.

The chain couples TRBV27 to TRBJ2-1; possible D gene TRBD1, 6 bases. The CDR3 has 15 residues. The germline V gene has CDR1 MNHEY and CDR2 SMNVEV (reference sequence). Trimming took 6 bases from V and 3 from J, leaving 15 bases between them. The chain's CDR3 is CASRLTGGHYNEQFF. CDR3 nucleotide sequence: TGTGCCAGCAGGCTGACAGGAGGCCACTACAATGAGCAGTTCTTC.